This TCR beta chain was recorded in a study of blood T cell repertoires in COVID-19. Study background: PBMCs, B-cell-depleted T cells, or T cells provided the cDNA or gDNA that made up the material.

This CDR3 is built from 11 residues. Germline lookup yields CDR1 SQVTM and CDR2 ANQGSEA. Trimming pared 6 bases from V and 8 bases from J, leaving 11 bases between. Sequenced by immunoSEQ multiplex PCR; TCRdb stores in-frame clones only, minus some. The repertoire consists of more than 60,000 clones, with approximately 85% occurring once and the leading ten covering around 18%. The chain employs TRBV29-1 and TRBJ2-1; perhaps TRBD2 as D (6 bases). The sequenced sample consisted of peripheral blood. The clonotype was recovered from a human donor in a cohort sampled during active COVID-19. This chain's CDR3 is CSVGGSYEQFF. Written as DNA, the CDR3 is TGCAGCGTGGGGGGAAGTTATGAGCAGTTCTTC.